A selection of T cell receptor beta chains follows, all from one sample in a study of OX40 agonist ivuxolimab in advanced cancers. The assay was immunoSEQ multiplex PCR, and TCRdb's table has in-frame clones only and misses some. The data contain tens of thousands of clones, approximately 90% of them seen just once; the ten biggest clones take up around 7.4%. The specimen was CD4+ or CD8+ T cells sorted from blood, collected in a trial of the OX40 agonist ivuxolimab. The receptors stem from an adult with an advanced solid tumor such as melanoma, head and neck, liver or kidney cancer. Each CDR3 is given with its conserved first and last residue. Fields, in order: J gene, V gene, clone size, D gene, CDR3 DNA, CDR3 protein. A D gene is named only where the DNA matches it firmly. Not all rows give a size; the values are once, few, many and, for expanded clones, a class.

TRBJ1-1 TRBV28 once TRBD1 TGTGCCAGCAGTTTGAACAGGGGCACTGAAGCTTTCTTT CASSLNRGTEAFF
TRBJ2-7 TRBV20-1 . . TGCAGTGCCGACACCCTGGGGGAGCAGTACTTC CSADTLGEQYF
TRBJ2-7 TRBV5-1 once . TGCGCCAGCAGCGGAAGTACAGGGTTTTTCTCCTACGAGCAGTACTTC CASSGSTGFFSYEQYF
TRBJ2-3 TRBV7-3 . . TGTGCCAGCAGCACCGGCGCGGGAAGCACAGATACGCAGTATTTT CASSTGAGSTDTQYF
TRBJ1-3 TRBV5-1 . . TGCGCCAGCAGCCCGGGGGGGGTCGGAAACACCATATATTTT CASSPGGVGNTIYF
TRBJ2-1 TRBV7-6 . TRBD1 TGTGCCAGCAGCTCTCAGCCACCCGGGACAGGGTCCTACAATGAGCAGTTCTTC CASSSQPPGTGSYNEQFF
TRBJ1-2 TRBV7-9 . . TGTGCCAGCAGCACGCCCGGGTCGTTTTGGGGCTACACCTTC CASSTPGSFWGYTF
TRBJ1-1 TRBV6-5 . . TGTGCCAGCAGGACAGCCCAATACACTGAAGCTTTCTTT CASRTAQYTEAFF
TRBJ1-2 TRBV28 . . TGTGCCAGCAGGATCGGGACTTTTACTAACTATGGCTACACCTTC CASRIGTFTNYGYTF
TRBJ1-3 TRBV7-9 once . TGTGCCAGCAGCTTAGTGGTTGTCGGAGAAGGAAACACCATATATTTT CASSLVVVGEGNTIYF
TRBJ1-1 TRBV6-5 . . TGTGCCAGCAGTTATGGGGGCGCGAACACTGAAGCCTTCTTT CASSYGGANTEAFF
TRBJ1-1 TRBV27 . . TGTGCCAGCGGGACGGGGAACACTGAAGCTTTCTTT CASGTGNTEAFF
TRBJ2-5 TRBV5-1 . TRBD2 TGCGCCAGCAGCGCGGGACTAGCGGGAGAGGCAGAGACCCAGTACTTC CASSAGLAGEAETQYF
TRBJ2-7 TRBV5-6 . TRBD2 TGTGCCAGCAGCTTGGTCGGGAGGGCGGACTACGAGCAGTACTTC CASSLVGRADYEQYF
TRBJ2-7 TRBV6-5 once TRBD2 TGTGCCAGCAGTTACACTCCGGGGGGGGGCTACGAGCAGTACTTC CASSYTPGGGYEQYF
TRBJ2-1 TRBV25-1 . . TGTGCCAGCAGTAGGGAGGCCTACAATGAGCAGTTCTTC CASSREAYNEQFF
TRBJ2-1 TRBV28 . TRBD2 TGTGCCAGCACAAATCGGGAGGGGTCAGATGAGCAGTTCTTC CASTNREGSDEQFF
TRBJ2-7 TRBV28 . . TGTGCCAGCAGCCTCCAGGGAAATTTCCCCTACGAGCAGTACTTC CASSLQGNFPYEQYF
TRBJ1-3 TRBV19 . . TGTGCCAGTAGTATAGTACGACAGTCCTCTGGAAACACCATATATTTT CASSIVRQSSGNTIYF
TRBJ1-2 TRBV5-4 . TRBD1 TGTGCCAGCAGCCCGACCGGGACAGGGTATGGCTACACCTTC CASSPTGTGYGYTF
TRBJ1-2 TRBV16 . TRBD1 TGTGCCAGCAGCCGACAACCGACAGGGGCTAACTATGGCTACACCTTC CASSRQPTGANYGYTF
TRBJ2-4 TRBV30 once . TGTGCCTGGAGTGGGAGACTAGCCAAAAACATTCAGTACTTC CAWSGRLAKNIQYF
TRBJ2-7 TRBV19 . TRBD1 TGTGCCAGTAGTATGGGACAGGGAGACTACGAGCAGTACTTC CASSMGQGDYEQYF
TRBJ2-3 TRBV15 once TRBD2 TGTGCCACCAGCAGGACTCGGGACTACGGAACAGATACGCAGTATTTT CATSRTRDYGTDTQYF
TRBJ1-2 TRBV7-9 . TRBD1 TGTGCCAGCAGCTTACAGGGGGCCGGATCCTATGGCTACACCTTC CASSLQGAGSYGYTF
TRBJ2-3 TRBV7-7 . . TGTGCTAGCAGCCTCTCCCCGGTCGGGTATGGAACAGATACGCAGTATTTT CASSLSPVGYGTDTQYF
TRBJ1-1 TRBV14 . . TGTGCCAGCAGCCAACCTCGGGGGGGTGGGAACACTGAAGCTTTCTTT CASSQPRGGGNTEAFF
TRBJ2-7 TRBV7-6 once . TGTGCCAGCAGCTTAAACCGGCTCTACGAGCAGTACTTC CASSLNRLYEQYF
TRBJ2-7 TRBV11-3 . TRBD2 TGTGCCAGCAGCCCGCCGTTGGTAGCGGGATTCAAGGGCGAGCAGTACTTC CASSPPLVAGFKGEQYF
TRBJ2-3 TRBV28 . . TGTGCCAGTTATGAGGGGCCTTACCGCACAGATACGCAGTATTTT CASYEGPYRTDTQYF
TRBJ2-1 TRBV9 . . TGTGCCAGCAGCGACTCCGGGAGCAACAATGAGCAGTTCTTC CASSDSGSNNEQFF
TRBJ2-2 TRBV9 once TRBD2 TGTGCCAGCAGCGAGACTAGCGGGAGAGGTGGGGAGCTGTTTTTT CASSETSGRGGELFF